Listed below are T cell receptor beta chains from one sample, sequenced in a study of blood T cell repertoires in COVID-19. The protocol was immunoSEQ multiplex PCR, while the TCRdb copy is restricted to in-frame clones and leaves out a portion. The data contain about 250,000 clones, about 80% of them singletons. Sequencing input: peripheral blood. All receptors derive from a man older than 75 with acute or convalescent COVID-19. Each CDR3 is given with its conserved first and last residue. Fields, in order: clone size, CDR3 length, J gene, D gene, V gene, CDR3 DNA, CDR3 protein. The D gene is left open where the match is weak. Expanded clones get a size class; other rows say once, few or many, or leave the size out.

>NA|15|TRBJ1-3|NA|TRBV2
TGTGCCAGCAGTGAAGCCATGCTATATGGAAACACCATATATTTT
CASSEAMLYGNTIYF
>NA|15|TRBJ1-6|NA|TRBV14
TGTGCCAGCAGCCAAGGGGCAGCCTATAATTCACCCCTCCACTTT
CASSQGAAYNSPLHF
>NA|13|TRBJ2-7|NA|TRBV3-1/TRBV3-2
TGTGCCAGCAGCCAAGATTACGGGGGCGAGCAGTACTTC
CASSQDYGGEQYF
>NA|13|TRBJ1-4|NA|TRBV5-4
TGTGCCAGCAGCGGAGGACGGAATGAAAAACTGTTTTTT
CASSGGRNEKLFF
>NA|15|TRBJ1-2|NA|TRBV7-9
TGTGCCAGCAGCATCGACATGGGTACCACCTATGGCTACACCTTC
CASSIDMGTTYGYTF
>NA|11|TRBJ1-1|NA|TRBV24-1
TGTGCCACCAGTGATGAGAAAGAAGCTTTCTTT
CATSDEKEAFF
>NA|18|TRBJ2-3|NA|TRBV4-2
TGTGCCAGCAGCCAGAAAAACCTCCGAGCTTCTAGCACAGATACGCAGTATTTT
CASSQKNLRASSTDTQYF
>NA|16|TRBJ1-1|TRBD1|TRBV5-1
TGCGCCAGCAGCTCCGGGTACGGGACAGGGTATGGTGAAGCTTTCTTT
CASSSGYGTGYGEAFF
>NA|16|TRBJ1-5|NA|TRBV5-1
TGCGCCAGCAGCCTTTCAGGGGACAATAGCAATCAGCCCCAGCATTTT
CASSLSGDNSNQPQHF
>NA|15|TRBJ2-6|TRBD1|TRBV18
TGTGCCAGCTCGCTTACAGGGGCTGGGGCCAACGTCCTGACTTTC
CASSLTGAGANVLTF
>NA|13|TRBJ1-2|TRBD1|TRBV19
TGTGCCAGTAGTATGACAGGGGGCTATGGCTACACCTTC
CASSMTGGYGYTF
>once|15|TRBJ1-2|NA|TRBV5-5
TGTGCCAGCAGCCTACGGGAGGGGATGGGCTATGGCTACACCTTC
CASSLREGMGYGYTF
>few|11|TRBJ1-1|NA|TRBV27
TGTGCCAGCACCGGCTTTGGGGGGGCTTTCTTT
CASTGFGGAFF
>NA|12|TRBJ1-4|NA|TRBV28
TGTGCCAGCCGGGTTAAAGGTGAAAAACTGTTTTTT
CASRVKGEKLFF
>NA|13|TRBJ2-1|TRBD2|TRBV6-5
TGTGCCTCACAGCGGGAGTGGGAGAATGAGCAGTTCTTC
CASQREWENEQFF
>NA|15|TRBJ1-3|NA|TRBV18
TGTGCCAGCTCACCAGGAGACGTTTCTGGAAACACCATATATTTT
CASSPGDVSGNTIYF
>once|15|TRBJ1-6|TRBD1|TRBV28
TGTGCCAGCAGCCTCGGTCAGGGGGCTAGTTCACCCCTCCACTTT
CASSLGQGASSPLHF
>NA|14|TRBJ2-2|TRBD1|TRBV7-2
TGTGCCAGCAGCTTAGGGCAGGGGGCCGGGGAGCTGTTTTTT
CASSLGQGAGELFF
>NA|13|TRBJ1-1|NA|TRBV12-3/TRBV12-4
TGTGCCAGCCGGTGGCAGGTGAACACTGAAGCTTTCTTT
CASRWQVNTEAFF
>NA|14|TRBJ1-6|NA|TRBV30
TGTGCCTGGAGTGTGACACAGGCGGACTCACCCCTCCACTTT
CAWSVTQADSPLHF
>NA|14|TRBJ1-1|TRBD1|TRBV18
TGTGCCAGCTCACTTGGACAGGGGAAAACTGAAGCTTTCTTT
CASSLGQGKTEAFF
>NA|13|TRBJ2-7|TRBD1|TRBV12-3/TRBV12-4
TGTGCCAGCAGACCGACAGGGACAGACGAGCAGTACTTC
CASRPTGTDEQYF
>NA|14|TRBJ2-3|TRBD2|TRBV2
TGTGCCAGCAGCCCCGGGACTAGTGCAGATACGCAGTATTTT
CASSPGTSADTQYF
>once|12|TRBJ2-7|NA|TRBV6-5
TGTGCCAGCAGTTCCCCGGGTCTTCCGGGGTACTTC
CASSSPGLPGYF
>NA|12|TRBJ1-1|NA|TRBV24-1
TGTGCCACCATGGACACAAACACTGAAGCTTTCTTT
CATMDTNTEAFF
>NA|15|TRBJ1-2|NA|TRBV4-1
TGCGCCAGCAGCCAAGATAGGGGTGGGCCCTATGGCTACACCTTC
CASSQDRGGPYGYTF
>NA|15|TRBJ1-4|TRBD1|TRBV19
TGTGCCAGTAGTAGACAGGGGGCAACTAATGAAAAACTGTTTTTT
CASSRQGATNEKLFF
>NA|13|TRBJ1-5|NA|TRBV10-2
TGCGCCAGCAGTGAGGAGGCATCTCAGCCCCAGCATTTT
CASSEEASQPQHF
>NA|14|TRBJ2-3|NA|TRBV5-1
TGCGCCAGCAGCTCGCGGGGGCTGGCAGATACGCAGTATTTT
CASSSRGLADTQYF
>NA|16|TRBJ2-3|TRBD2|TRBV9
TGTGCCAGCAGCGCCCGGACTAGCGGGAGCGCAGATACGCAGTATTTT
CASSARTSGSADTQYF
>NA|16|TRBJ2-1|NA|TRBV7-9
TGTGCCAGCAGCACCGATTGGCGGAGCTCCTACAATGAGCAGTTCTTC
CASSTDWRSSYNEQFF
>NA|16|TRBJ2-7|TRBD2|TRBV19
TGTGCCAGTAGTATTGGCGGACTAGCGGGGTACTACGAGCAGTACTTC
CASSIGGLAGYYEQYF